The rows below give T cell receptor beta chains drawn from one sample of a study of OX40 agonist ivuxolimab in advanced cancers. Some clones are missing from TCRdb's copy, which holds only in-frame ones; the method was immunoSEQ multiplex PCR. Of around 30,000 clones in the sample, roughly 74% were seen once. The specimen was CD4+ or CD8+ T cells sorted from blood, collected in a trial of the OX40 agonist ivuxolimab. The source is an adult with an advanced solid tumor such as melanoma, head and neck, liver or kidney cancer. CDR3s include the opening cysteine and the closing phenylalanine or tryptophan. The D gene is left open where the match is weak. Clone size is not always given. Where it is, it says once, few, many or a class for expanded clones.

clone_size: -; j_call: TRBJ2-5; v_call: TRBV7-6; d_call: TRBD1; cdr3_nt: TGTGCCAGCGTCCCTACAGGGGGAGAGACCCAGTACTTC; cdr3_aa: CASVPTGGETQYF
clone_size: -; j_call: TRBJ1-3; v_call: TRBV9; d_call: -; cdr3_nt: TGTGCCAGCAGCGTACGCAGTTCATTCTCTGGAAACACCATATATTTT; cdr3_aa: CASSVRSSFSGNTIYF
clone_size: -; j_call: TRBJ1-2; v_call: TRBV5-4; d_call: -; cdr3_nt: TGTGCCAGCAGCTTGGGATGGACAGCCTATGGCTACACCTTC; cdr3_aa: CASSLGWTAYGYTF
clone_size: -; j_call: TRBJ2-7; v_call: TRBV13; d_call: -; cdr3_nt: TGTGCCAGCAGCTTAGCGGGAAACTACGAGCAGTACTTC; cdr3_aa: CASSLAGNYEQYF
clone_size: few; j_call: TRBJ1-2; v_call: TRBV30; d_call: TRBD1; cdr3_nt: TGTGCCTGGAGGAGACAGGGTGACTATGGCTACACCTTC; cdr3_aa: CAWRRQGDYGYTF
clone_size: -; j_call: TRBJ2-3; v_call: TRBV28; d_call: TRBD2; cdr3_nt: TGTGCCAGCAGTCCTATAGCGGGGGGGCGAGCAGATACGCAGTATTTT; cdr3_aa: CASSPIAGGRADTQYF
clone_size: few; j_call: TRBJ1-6; v_call: TRBV18; d_call: TRBD1; cdr3_nt: TGTGCCAGCTCATATACAGGGGGAGATTCACCCCTCCACTTT; cdr3_aa: CASSYTGGDSPLHF
clone_size: -; j_call: TRBJ1-6; v_call: TRBV21-1; d_call: -; cdr3_nt: TGTGCCAGCAGCAAAGACAGGGTAAGACCCCTCCACTTT; cdr3_aa: CASSKDRVRPLHF
clone_size: -; j_call: TRBJ1-1; v_call: TRBV27; d_call: -; cdr3_nt: TGTGCCAGCAGTTTATCGTTGGGACAAAGGGGGAACACTGAAGCTTTCTTT; cdr3_aa: CASSLSLGQRGNTEAFF
clone_size: -; j_call: TRBJ1-4; v_call: TRBV6-5; d_call: TRBD1; cdr3_nt: TGTGCCAGCAGTCTCGACAGGGGCGTTAATGAAAAACTGTTTTTT; cdr3_aa: CASSLDRGVNEKLFF
clone_size: few; j_call: TRBJ2-1; v_call: TRBV30; d_call: -; cdr3_nt: TGTGCCTGGAGTTTAGGAGGTGAGCAGTTCTTC; cdr3_aa: CAWSLGGEQFF